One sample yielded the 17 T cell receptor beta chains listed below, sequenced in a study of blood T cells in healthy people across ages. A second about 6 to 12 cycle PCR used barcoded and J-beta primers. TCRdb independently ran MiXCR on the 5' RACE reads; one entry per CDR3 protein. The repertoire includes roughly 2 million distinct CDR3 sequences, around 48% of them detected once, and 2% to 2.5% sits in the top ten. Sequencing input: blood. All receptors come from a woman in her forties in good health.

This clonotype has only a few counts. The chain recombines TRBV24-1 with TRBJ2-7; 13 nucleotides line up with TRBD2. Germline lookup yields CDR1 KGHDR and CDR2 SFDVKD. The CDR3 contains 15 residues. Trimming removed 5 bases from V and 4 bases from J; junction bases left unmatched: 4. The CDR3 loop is CATSARTSGGYEQYF. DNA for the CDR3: TGTGCCACCAGTGCCCGGACTAGCGGGGGATACGAGCAGTACTTC.

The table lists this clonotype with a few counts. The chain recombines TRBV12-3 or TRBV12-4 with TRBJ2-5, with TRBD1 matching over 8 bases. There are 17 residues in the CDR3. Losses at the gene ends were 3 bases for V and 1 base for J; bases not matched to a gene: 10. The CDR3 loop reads CASSFSSWDRLQETQYF. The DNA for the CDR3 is TGTGCCAGCAGTTTTAGTAGTTGGGACAGGCTCCAAGAGACCCAGTACTTC.

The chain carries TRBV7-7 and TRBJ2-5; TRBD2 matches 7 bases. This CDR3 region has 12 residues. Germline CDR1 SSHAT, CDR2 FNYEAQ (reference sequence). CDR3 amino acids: CASGGTKETQYF. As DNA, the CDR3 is TGTGCTAGCGGTGGGACTAAAGAGACCCAGTACTTC.

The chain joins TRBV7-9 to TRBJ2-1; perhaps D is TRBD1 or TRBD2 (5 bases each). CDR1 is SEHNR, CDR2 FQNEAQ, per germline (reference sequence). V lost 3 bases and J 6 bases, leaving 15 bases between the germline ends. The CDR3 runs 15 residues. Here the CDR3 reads CASSFPGRSLNEQFF. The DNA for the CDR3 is TGTGCCAGCAGCTTCCCGGGACGGTCTCTCAATGAGCAGTTCTTC.

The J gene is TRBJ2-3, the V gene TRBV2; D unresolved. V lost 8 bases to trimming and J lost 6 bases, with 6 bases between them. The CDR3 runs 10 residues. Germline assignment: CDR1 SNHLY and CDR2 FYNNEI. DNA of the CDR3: TGTGCCAGCGTCGTGGATACGCAGTATTTT. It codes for CASVVDTQYF.

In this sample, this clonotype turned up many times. For the CDR3, the DNA is TGTGCCAGCAGCCCCGGACAGGGGACGAAGCAGTACTTC. Translating gives CASSPGQGTKQYF. The gene calls are TRBV12-3 or TRBV12-4 and TRBJ2-7; 9 bases fit TRBD1. Trimming cost V 6 bases and J 8 bases; bases outside gene matches: 8. The CDR3 consists of 13 residues.

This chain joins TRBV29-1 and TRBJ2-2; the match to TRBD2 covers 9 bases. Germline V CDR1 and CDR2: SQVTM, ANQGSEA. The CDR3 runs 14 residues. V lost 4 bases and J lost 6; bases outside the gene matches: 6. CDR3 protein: CSVGRGGFSGELFF. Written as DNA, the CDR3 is TGCAGCGTTGGGCGGGGGGGCTTCTCCGGGGAGCTGTTTTTT.

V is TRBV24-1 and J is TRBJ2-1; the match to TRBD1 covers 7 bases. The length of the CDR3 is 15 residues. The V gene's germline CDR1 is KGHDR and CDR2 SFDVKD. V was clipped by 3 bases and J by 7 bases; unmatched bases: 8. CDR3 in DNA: TGTGCCACCAGTGATCACGGGTCAGGGGGAAATGAGCAGTTCTTC. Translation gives CATSDHGSGGNEQFF.

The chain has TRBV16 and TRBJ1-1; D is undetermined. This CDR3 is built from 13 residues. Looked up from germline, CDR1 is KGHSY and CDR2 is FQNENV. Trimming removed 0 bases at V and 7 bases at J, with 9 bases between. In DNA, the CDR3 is TGTGCCAGCAGCCAATCGATACAGATTGAAGCTTTCTTT. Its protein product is CASSQSIQIEAFF. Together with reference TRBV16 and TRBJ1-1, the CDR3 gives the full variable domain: GEEVAQTPKHLVRGEGQKAKLYCAPIKGHSYVFWYQQVLKNEFKFLISFQNENVFDETGMPKERFSAKCLPNSPCSLEIQATKLEDSAVYFCASSQSIQIEAFFGQGTRLTVV.

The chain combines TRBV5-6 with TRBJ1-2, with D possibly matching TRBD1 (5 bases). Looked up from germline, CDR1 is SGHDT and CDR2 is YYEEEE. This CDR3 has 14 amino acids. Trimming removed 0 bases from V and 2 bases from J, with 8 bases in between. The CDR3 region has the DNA TGTGCCAGCAGCTTGGTTCGGGGGAACTATGGCTACACCTTC. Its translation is CASSLVRGNYGYTF.

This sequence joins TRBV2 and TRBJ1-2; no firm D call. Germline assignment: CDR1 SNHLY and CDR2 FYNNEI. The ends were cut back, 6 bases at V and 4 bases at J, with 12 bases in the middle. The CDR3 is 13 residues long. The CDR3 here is CASSARRTYGYTF. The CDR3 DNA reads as TGTGCCAGCAGCGCGAGGAGAACCTATGGCTACACCTTC. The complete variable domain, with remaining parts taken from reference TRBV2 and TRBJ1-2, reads EPEVTQTPSHQVTQMGQEVILRCVPISNHLYFYWYRQILGQKVEFLVSFYNNEISEKSEIFDDQFSVERPDGSNFTLKIRSTKLEDSAMYFCASSARRTYGYTFGSGTRLTVV.

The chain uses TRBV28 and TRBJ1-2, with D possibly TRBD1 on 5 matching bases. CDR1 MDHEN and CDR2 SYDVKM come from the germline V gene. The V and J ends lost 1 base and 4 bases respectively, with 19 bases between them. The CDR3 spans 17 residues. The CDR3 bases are TGTGCCAGCAGTTTATCCCCCCGGGGGACGAGAGGCTATGGCTACACCTTC. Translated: CASSLSPRGTRGYGYTF.

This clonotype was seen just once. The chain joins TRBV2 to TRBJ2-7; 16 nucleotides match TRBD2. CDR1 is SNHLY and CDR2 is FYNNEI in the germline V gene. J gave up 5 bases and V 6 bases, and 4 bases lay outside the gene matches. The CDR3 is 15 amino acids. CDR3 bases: TGTGCCAGCAGGGGACTAGCGGGGGGGCTTAACGAGCAGTACTTC. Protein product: CASRGLAGGLNEQYF.

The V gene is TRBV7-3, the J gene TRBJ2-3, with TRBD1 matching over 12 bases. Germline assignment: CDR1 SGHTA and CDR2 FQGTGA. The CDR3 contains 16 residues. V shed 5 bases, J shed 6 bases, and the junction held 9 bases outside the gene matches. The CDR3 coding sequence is TGTGCCAGCAGCCCTCAGGGGACAGGGGGCTCTGATACGCAGTATTTT. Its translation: CASSPQGTGGSDTQYF.

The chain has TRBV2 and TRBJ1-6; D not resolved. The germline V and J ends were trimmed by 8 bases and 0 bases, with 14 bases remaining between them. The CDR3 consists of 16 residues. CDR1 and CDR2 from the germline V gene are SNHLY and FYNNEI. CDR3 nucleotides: TGTGCCAGCTTTAGAGGGAGTAGCTCCTATAATTCACCCCTCCACTTT. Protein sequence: CASFRGSSSYNSPLHF.

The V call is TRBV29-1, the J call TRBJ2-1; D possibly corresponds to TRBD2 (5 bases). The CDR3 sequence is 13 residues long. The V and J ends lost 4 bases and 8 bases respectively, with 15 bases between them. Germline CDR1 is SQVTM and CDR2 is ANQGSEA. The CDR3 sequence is CSVGREYYHEQFF. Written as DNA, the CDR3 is TGCAGCGTTGGTAGGGAGTATTACCATGAGCAGTTCTTC.

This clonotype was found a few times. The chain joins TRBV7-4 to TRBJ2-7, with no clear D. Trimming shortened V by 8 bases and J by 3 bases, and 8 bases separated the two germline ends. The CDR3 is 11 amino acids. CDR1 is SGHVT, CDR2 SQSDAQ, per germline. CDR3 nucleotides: TGTGCCAGCCGCTGGTACTACGAGCAGTACTTC. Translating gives CASRWYYEQYF.